Given below is one T cell receptor (beta chain) in context. No antigen is known for it. Each donor gave one heparinised blood draw averaging about 116 mL. The purity of all sorted populations exceeded 98%. What was sequenced were expressed TCRB transcripts, since all of the isolated RNA had been reverse transcribed. Repertoires were generated with immunoSEQ multiplex PCR, while TCRdb's copy carries only in-frame clones and drops some. Among roughly 350,000 clones listed, 9.5% to 11% were seen once. These data come from a study of beta chain features in type 1 diabetes. Whole-study findings and limits: A definitive answer on HLA type influencing TCRB rearrangement was not reached here. Moderately but significantly shorter TCRB CDR3s were found in Type 1 diabetes patients in all four CD4+ subsets.

This sequence originates from a woman under 40 in good health. Sequenced sample: naive CD4+ T cells from blood.

CDR3 sequence (DNA): TGTGCCAGTAGCGAACAGGGTGCAGAGACCCAGTACTTC. Translation gives CASSEQGAETQYF. V and J are TRBV19 and TRBJ2-5, with D perhaps matching TRBD1 (6 bases). This CDR3 is 13 amino acids long. Trimming shortened V by 6 bases and J by 4 bases, and 12 bases separated the two germline ends. Per germline, CDR1 LNHDA and CDR2 SQIVND (reference sequence). Variable domain in full (rest from reference TRBV19 and TRBJ2-5): DGGITQSPKYLFRKEGQNVTLSCEQNLNHDAMYWYRQDPGQGLRLIYYSQIVNDFQKGDIAEGYSVSREKKESFPLTVTSAQKNPTAFYLCASSEQGAETQYFGPGTRLLVL.